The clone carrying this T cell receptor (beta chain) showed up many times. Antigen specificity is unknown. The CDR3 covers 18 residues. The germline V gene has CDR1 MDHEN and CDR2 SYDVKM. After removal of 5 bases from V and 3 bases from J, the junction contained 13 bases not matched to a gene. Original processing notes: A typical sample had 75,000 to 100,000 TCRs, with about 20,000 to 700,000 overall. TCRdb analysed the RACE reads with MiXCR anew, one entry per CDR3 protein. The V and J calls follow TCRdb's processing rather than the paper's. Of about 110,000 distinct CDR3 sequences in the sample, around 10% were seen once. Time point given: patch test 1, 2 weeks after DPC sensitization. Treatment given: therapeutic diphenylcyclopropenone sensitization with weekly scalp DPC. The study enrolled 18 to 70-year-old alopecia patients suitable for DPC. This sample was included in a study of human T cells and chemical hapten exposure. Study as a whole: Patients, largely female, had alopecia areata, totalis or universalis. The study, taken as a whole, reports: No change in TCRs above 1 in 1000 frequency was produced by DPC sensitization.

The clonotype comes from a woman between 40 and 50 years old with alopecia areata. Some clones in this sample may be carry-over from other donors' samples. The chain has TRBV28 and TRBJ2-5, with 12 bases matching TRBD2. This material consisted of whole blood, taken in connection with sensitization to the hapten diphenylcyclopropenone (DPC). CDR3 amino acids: CASSILAGGTMVKETQYF. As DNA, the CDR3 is TGTGCCAGCAGTATACTAGCGGGAGGCACGATGGTCAAAGAGACCCAGTACTTC.